The subject of this entry is one T cell receptor beta chain. The data stem from a study of T-cell memory formation after mild COVID-19. The V gene's germline CDR1 is SGHTA and CDR2 FQGNSA. V lost 2 bases to trimming and J lost 3 bases, with 7 bases between them. There are 14 residues in the CDR3. TCRdb reprocessed the 5' RACE reads via MiXCR and lists one record per CDR3 protein. The sample records approximately 500,000 distinct CDR3 sequences, more than 20% being singletons. The sequence came from an adult woman who had mild COVID-19 (a few samples of this study predate the infection). Cell type and time point are not known. The specimen sequenced was PBMCs or a T cell subset sorted from them (not recorded which). The chain recombines TRBV7-2 with TRBJ2-2; the D is unclear. The CDR3 region has the DNA TGTGCCAGCAGCTTAAATCGGGACACCGGGGAGCTGTTTTTT. Translating gives CASSLNRDTGELFF.